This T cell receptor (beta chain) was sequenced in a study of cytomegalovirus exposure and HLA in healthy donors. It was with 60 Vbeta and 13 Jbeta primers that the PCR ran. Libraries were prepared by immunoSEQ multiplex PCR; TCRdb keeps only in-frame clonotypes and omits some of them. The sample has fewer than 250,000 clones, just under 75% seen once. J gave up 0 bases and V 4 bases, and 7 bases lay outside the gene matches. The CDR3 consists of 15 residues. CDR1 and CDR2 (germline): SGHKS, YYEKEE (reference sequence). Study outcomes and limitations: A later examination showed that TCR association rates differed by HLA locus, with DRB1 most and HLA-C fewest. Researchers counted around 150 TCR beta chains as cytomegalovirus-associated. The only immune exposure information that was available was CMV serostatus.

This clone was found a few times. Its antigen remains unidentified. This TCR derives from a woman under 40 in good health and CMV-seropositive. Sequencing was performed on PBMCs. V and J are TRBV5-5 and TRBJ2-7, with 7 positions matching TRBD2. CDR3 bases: TGTGCCAGCAGCCAAGAACGGACTAGCTCCTACGAGCAGTACTTC. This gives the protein CASSQERTSSYEQYF.